This entry features one TCR beta chain sequence. Method: immunoSEQ multiplex PCR; TCRdb's copy keeps in-frame clones and lacks some. The sample has about 330,000 clones, just over 85% seen once. This specimen belongs to a study of blood T cell repertoires in COVID-19. Turning to the study itself: Sites across the United States, Italy and Spain contributed samples from acute and convalescent COVID-19.

Ages ranged from about 18 to 89 years, with residence in more than 20 US areas. Symptom resolution, clearance, or two negative PCRs marked donors in Cohort 3 as recovered. The sequence derives from a woman younger than 35 who had recovered from COVID-19. The sample was PBMCs or T cells enriched from blood (not recorded which).

The CDR3, as DNA: TGTGCCAGCAGTTTACTCCCGGGACAGGCAAGGAGCACTGAAGCTTTCTTT. Translated: CASSLLPGQARSTEAFF. V is TRBV28 and J is TRBJ1-1, with 8 bases fitting TRBD1. Germline CDR1 MDHEN, CDR2 SYDVKM. V was pared by 2 bases and J by 4 bases, with 12 bases of the junction left unmatched. The CDR3 is 17 residues long.